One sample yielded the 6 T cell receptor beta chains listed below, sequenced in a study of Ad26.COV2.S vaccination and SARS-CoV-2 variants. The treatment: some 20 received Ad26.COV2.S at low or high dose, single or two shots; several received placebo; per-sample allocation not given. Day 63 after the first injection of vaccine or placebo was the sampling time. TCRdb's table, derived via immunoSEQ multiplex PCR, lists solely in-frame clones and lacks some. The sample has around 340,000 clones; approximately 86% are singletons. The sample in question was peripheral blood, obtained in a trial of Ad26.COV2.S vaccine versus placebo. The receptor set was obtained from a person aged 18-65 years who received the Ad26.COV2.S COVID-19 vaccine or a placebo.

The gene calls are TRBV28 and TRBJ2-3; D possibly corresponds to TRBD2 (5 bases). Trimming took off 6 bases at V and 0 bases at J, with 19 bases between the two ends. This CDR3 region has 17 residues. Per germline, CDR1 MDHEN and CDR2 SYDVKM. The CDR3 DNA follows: TGTGCCAGCAGACACGCCCCGACCCGGGAAAGCACAGATACGCAGTATTTT. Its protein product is CASRHAPTRESTDTQYF.

CDR3 DNA sequence: TGTGCCAGCAGCTTGGACAGGGGTTCCTACAATGAGCAGTTCTTC. Its translation is CASSLDRGSYNEQFF. The chain employs TRBV5-8 and TRBJ2-1; the match to TRBD1 covers 7 bases. Germline values: CDR1 SGHTS, CDR2 YDEGEE. There are 15 residues in the CDR3. V was pared by 0 bases and J by 1 base, with 1 base of the junction left unmatched.

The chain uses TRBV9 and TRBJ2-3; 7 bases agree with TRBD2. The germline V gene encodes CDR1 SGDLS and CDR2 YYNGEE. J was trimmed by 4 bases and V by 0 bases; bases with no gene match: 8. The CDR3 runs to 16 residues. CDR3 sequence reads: CASSVEGSGWSDTQYF. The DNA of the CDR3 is TGTGCCAGCAGCGTAGAGGGTAGCGGGTGGTCAGATACGCAGTATTTT.

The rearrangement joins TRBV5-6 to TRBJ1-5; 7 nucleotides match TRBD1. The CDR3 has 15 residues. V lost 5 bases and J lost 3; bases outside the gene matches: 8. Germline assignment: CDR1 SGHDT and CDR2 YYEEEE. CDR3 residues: CASSNYDRDNQPQHF. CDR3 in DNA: TGTGCCAGCAGTAACTACGACAGGGACAATCAGCCCCAGCATTTT.

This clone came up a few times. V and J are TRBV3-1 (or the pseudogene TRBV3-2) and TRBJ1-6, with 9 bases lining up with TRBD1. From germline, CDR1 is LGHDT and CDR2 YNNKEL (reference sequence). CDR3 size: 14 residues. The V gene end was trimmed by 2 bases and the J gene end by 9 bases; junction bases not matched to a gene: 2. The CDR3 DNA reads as TGTGCCAGCAGCCAACGGGACAGGGCTTCACCCCTCCACTTT. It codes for CASSQRDRASPLHF.

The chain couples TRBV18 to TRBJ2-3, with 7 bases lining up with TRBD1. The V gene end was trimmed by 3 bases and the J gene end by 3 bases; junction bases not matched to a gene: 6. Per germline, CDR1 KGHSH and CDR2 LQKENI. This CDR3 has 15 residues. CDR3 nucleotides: TGTGCCAGCTCACCTAGACAGGGTGGTACAGATACGCAGTATTTT. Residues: CASSPRQGGTDTQYF.